The 23 T cell receptor beta chains below were found in one sample sequenced in a study of cytomegalovirus exposure and HLA in healthy donors. Assay used: immunoSEQ multiplex PCR; TCRdb lists only in-frame clones, some missing. The sample comprises 100,000 to 150,000 clones, about 90% of which are singletons, and roughly 1.4% rests with the top ten. Sequencing input: PBMCs. These receptors originate from a man aged 30 to 45 in good health and CMV-seronegative.

The chain joins TRBV7-2 to TRBJ2-5; maybe TRBD2 (5 bases). Germline assignment: CDR1 SGHTA and CDR2 FQGNSA. CDR3 length: 14 residues. The germline V and J ends were trimmed by 5 bases and 2 bases, with 12 bases remaining between them. The CDR3 sequence: CASSLDYRQETQYF. The CDR3 DNA sequence: TGTGCCAGCAGCCTAGACTACCGTCAAGAGACCCAGTACTTC.

This chain connects TRBV5-4 to TRBJ2-7, with D perhaps matching TRBD1 (5 bases). The CDR3 is 13 residues long. Germline-derived CDR1 and CDR2 are SGHNT and YYREEE (reference sequence). V lost 3 bases and J 0 bases, leaving 7 bases between the germline ends. CDR3 sequence: CASSWGPSYEQYF. The CDR3 DNA is TGTGCCAGCAGCTGGGGCCCCTCCTACGAGCAGTACTTC. Full variable domain (rest looked up from reference TRBV5-4 and TRBJ2-7): ETGVTQSPTHLIKTRGQQVTLRCSSQSGHNTVSWYQQALGQGPQFIFQYYREEENGRGNFPPRFSGLQFPNYSSELNVNALELDDSALYLCASSWGPSYEQYFGPGTRLTVT.

This clone turned up a few times. The chain employs TRBV10-1 and TRBJ2-7, with D perhaps TRBD1 (6 bases). The CDR3 totals 14 residues. The V and J ends lost 0 bases and 3 bases respectively, with 9 bases between them. Per germline, CDR1 WNHNN and CDR2 SYGVQD (reference sequence). The CDR3 DNA reads as TGCGCCAGCAGTGAGTCTAGGACAGACTACGAGCAGTACTTC. Translating it yields CASSESRTDYEQYF.

The genes are TRBV18 and TRBJ2-5; D is possibly TRBD2 (6 bases). The CDR3 covers 13 residues. The germline V and J ends were trimmed by 2 bases and 10 bases, with 14 bases remaining between them. Germline V gene lookup returns CDR1 KGHSH and CDR2 LQKENI. The CDR3 region is CASSPYGDFGQYF. The CDR3 nucleotides are TGTGCCAGCTCACCATATGGGGACTTCGGCCAGTACTTC.

The rearrangement uses TRBV6-1 and TRBJ2-5, with a tentative D call TRBD2 (6 bases). This CDR3 has 16 residues. Trimming removed 7 bases at V and 4 bases at J, with 22 bases between. Looked up from germline, CDR1 is MNHNS and CDR2 is SASEGT. In nucleotides, the CDR3 is TGTGCCAGCATTGAGCGGGCGGACTCCTGGGCAGAGACCCAGTACTTC. The encoded protein is CASIERADSWAETQYF.

This sequence joins TRBV29-1 and TRBJ2-5; 8 positions agree with TRBD1. Germline trimming cut 6 bases from V and 5 bases from J; bases unmatched to any gene: 11. Germline V gene lookup returns CDR1 SQVTM and CDR2 ANQGSEA. The CDR3 runs 14 residues. Written as DNA, the CDR3 is TGCAGCGTCCGATCAGGGGGCTACGGGGAGACCCAGTACTTC. Its protein product is CSVRSGGYGETQYF.

This sequence joins TRBV27 and TRBJ2-1, with TRBD2 identical over 9 bases. The CDR3 runs to 14 residues. The junction had 4 bases not matched to a gene; V was cut back by 6 bases and J by 4 bases. From germline, CDR1 is MNHEY and CDR2 SMNVEV (reference sequence). CDR3 bases: TGTGCCAGCAGAGAGCGGGAGGTATACAATGAGCAGTTCTTC. This translates into CASREREVYNEQFF.

This clone was seen a few times. V is TRBV6-5 and J is TRBJ2-5; D perhaps matches TRBD1 (5 bases). Trimming cost V 2 bases and J 2 bases, with 6 bases left between them. Germline CDR1 and CDR2: MNHEY and SVGAGI. This CDR3 is 13 amino acids long. This CDR3 reads CASSYDRQETQYF. The CDR3 bases are TGTGCCAGCAGTTACGACAGACAAGAGACCCAGTACTTC.

The chain joins TRBV30 to TRBJ1-5; TRBD1 might be the D (6 bases). The V end was cut by 8 bases, the J end by 4 bases, with 18 bases between. This CDR3 comprises 14 residues. Germline lookup yields CDR1 GTSNPN and CDR2 SVGIG (reference sequence). CDR3 sequence: CARALQGRNQPQHF. DNA of the CDR3: TGTGCCCGCGCCCTACAGGGTCGGAATCAGCCCCAGCATTTT.

Notes on this clone: The junction does not match germline at one end; this may be a read error. The chain carries TRBV6-5 and TRBJ2-7; 11 bases fit TRBD2. This CDR3 region has 14 residues. CDR1 MNHEY and CDR2 SVGAGI come from the germline V gene. CDR3 amino acids: CASSYLKILAGVIF. DNA for the CDR3: TGTGCCAGCAGTTACTTGAAGATACTAGCGGGAGTCATCTTC.

V is TRBV27 and J is TRBJ1-2; D is perhaps TRBD1 (6 bases). Deletions cut 6 bases from V and 7 bases from J, with 21 bases between. Per the germline V gene, CDR1 is MNHEY and CDR2 is SMNVEV (reference sequence). This CDR3 is built from 15 residues. The CDR3 spells CASSLNRVWGAGYTF. In DNA, the CDR3 is TGTGCCAGCAGCCTCAACAGGGTTTGGGGAGCTGGCTACACCTTC.

V and J are TRBV4-1 and TRBJ1-1, with 8 nucleotides matching TRBD1. V trimming: 4 bases; J trimming: 1 base; junction bases outside the gene matches: 5. The CDR3 is 15 residues long. Germline V lookup: CDR1 MGHRA, CDR2 YSYEKL. CDR3 sequence reads: CASSLGQGGNTEAFF. Here the CDR3 DNA reads TGCGCCAGCAGCCTTGGACAGGGAGGGAACACTGAAGCTTTCTTT.

The chain recombines TRBV30 with TRBJ1-3; D is possibly TRBD1 (6 bases). Germline V lookup: CDR1 GTSNPN, CDR2 SVGIG (reference sequence). V was shortened by 5 bases and J by 0 bases, with 14 bases between the two germline ends. The CDR3 sequence is 15 residues long. CDR3 sequence (DNA): TGTGCCTGGGGGCCAGACAGGCCCTCTGGAAACACCATATATTTT. This codes for CAWGPDRPSGNTIYF.

V and J are TRBV4-2 and TRBJ2-1; D unclear. The V gene lost 3 bases and the J gene lost 0 bases, with 12 bases spanning the gap. The CDR3 is made up of 16 amino acids. Per germline, CDR1 LGHNA and CDR2 YNFKEQ. CDR3 nucleotides: TGTGCCAGCAGCCAGGTGACTCCAAGCTCCTACAATGAGCAGTTCTTC. Amino acid sequence: CASSQVTPSSYNEQFF.

In this sample, this clone turned up once. The chain carries TRBV10-3 and TRBJ1-5, with a tentative D call TRBD1 (6 bases). The germline gives CDR1 ENHRY, CDR2 SYGVKD. V lost 3 bases and J 11 bases, leaving 23 bases between the germline ends. The CDR3 is made up of 16 amino acids. The CDR3 region has the DNA TGTGCCATCAGTGACCGGGACACCGTTCCCAGTTGGGCCCAGCATTTT. Translation gives CAISDRDTVPSWAQHF.

The V call is TRBV5-1, the J call TRBJ2-7; TRBD2 matches 7 bases. The CDR3 length is 16 residues. V was pared by 1 base and J by 1 base, with 8 bases of the junction left unmatched. The germline gives CDR1 SGHRS, CDR2 YFSETQ. The CDR3 DNA reads TGCGCCAGCAGCTTGAGGCGGGAGCCACAATCCTACGAGCAGTACTTC. As protein: CASSLRREPQSYEQYF.

V and J are TRBV2 and TRBJ1-5, with D tentatively TRBD1 (6 bases). This CDR3 is 12 amino acids long. Germline-derived CDR1 and CDR2 are SNHLY and FYNNEI. The germline V and J ends were trimmed by 6 bases and 4 bases, with 7 bases remaining between them. CDR3 loop: CASRTGNQPQHF. The CDR3 DNA follows: TGTGCCAGCAGAACAGGGAATCAGCCCCAGCATTTT. Using reference TRBV2 and TRBJ1-5 for the parts outside the CDR3, the full variable domain is EPEVTQTPSHQVTQMGQEVILRCVPISNHLYFYWYRQILGQKVEFLVSFYNNEISEKSEIFDDQFSVERPDGSNFTLKIRSTKLEDSAMYFCASRTGNQPQHFGDGTRLSIL.

This sequence joins TRBV9 and TRBJ2-7; 9 bases agree with TRBD1. The CDR3 consists of 14 residues. The germline V gene has CDR1 SGDLS and CDR2 YYNGEE. V shed 3 bases, J shed 5 bases, and the junction held 6 bases outside the gene matches. This chain's CDR3 is CASSAGQGADEQYF. CDR3 nucleotides: TGTGCCAGCAGCGCGGGACAGGGTGCCGACGAGCAGTACTTC. Full variable domain (rest looked up from reference TRBV9 and TRBJ2-7): DSGVTQTPKHLITATGQRVTLRCSPRSGDLSVYWYQQSLDQGLQFLIQYYNGEERAKGNILERFSAQQFPDLHSELNLSSLELGDSALYFCASSAGQGADEQYFGPGTRLTVT.

This clone came up once. V is TRBV4-1 and J is TRBJ1-4, with TRBD1 matching over 8 bases. Looked up from germline, CDR1 is MGHRA and CDR2 is YSYEKL. The CDR3 has 16 residues. V gave up 3 bases and J gave up 7 bases; unmatched junction bases: 10. CDR3 sequence reads: CASSHANGQGSEKLFF. DNA for the CDR3: TGCGCCAGCAGCCACGCTAACGGACAGGGAAGTGAAAAACTGTTTTTT.

The chain couples TRBV7-7 to TRBJ2-2; D perhaps matches TRBD1 (5 bases). The CDR3 contains 16 residues. Trimming pared 5 bases from V and 5 bases from J, leaving 18 bases between. In germline, CDR1 is SSHAT, CDR2 FNYEAQ (reference sequence). For the CDR3, the DNA is TGTGCCAGCAGCCACCTAGAAGGGGTGTGGACCGGGGAGCTGTTTTTT. Its translation is CASSHLEGVWTGELFF.

Worth noting for this clone: A read error is likely, as this CDR3 ends without the conserved phenylalanine or tryptophan. The limits of the CDR3 on the DNA are not certain, so only TCRdb's listed CDR3 is given. J is TRBJ1-2 and V is TRBV30. Ends included, the CDR3 has 14 residues. Germline lookup yields CDR1 GTSNPN and CDR2 SVGIG (reference sequence). CDR3 residues: CAWAVSRYRKTYGY.

The CDR3, as DNA: TGCGCCAGCAGTGCACCTCCCGCCGGGACAGGGCGATACTACGAGCAGTACTTC. Encoded protein: CASSAPPAGTGRYYEQYF. The rearrangement uses TRBV5-1 and TRBJ2-7; TRBD1 agrees at 9 bases. The V gene end was trimmed by 5 bases and the J gene end by 3 bases; junction bases not matched to a gene: 18. The CDR3 totals 18 residues. Germline V gene data show CDR1 as SGHRS and CDR2 as YFSETQ. Supplemented by reference TRBV5-1 and TRBJ2-7, the full variable domain reads KAGVTQTPRYLIKTRGQQVTLSCSPISGHRSVSWYQQTPGQGLQFLFEYFSETQRNKGNFPGRFSGRQFSNSRSEMNVSTLELGDSALYLCASSAPPAGTGRYYEQYFGPGTRLTVT.

This clone was recorded a few times. CDR3 sequence (DNA): TGTGCCTGGAGGGCTACTAGCGGGAGGACCTACGAGCAGTACTTC. The encoded protein is CAWRATSGRTYEQYF. The V and J genes are TRBV30 and TRBJ2-7; 12 nucleotides align to TRBD2. This CDR3 region has 15 residues. Germline V lookup: CDR1 GTSNPN, CDR2 SVGIG (reference sequence). V trimming: 3 bases; J trimming: 2 bases; junction bases outside the gene matches: 5.